This is a list of T cell receptor beta chains from one sample in a study of cytomegalovirus exposure and HLA in healthy donors. Clones were sequenced by immunoSEQ multiplex PCR, and TCRdb holds only the in-frame ones, with some missing. The sample records 110,000 to 150,000 clones, approximately 80% being singletons. Sequences were obtained from PBMCs. Receptors originate from a boy aged 2-15 years in good health and CMV-seronegative. CDR3s include the opening cysteine and the closing phenylalanine or tryptophan. D genes are given only for firm matches. Expanded clones are given a class, and other clones once, few, many or no size at all.

>-|TRBV7-9|TRBJ1-1|-
TGTTCCAGCAGCTTAGGGTCGTTCTGGGGGGACGCTGAAGCTTTCTTT
CSSSLGSFWGDAEAFF
>-|TRBV6-1|TRBJ1-2|-
TGTGCCAGCAGTGAAGAAATAGGCAGGTGGGCCAATGGCTACACCTTC
CASSEEIGRWANGYTF
>few|TRBV5-4|TRBJ1-1|-
TGTGCCAGCAGCCCGGAGGGACGGATGAACACTGAAGCTTTCTTT
CASSPEGRMNTEAFF
>-|TRBV7-9|TRBJ2-7|TRBD2
TGTGCCAGCAGCTCGACTAGCGGTTATCCCTACGAGCAGTACTTC
CASSSTSGYPYEQYF
>few|TRBV5-1|TRBJ2-6|TRBD2
TGCGCCAGCAGCTTACTAGCGGGAAGCTCTGGGGCCAACGTCCTGACTTTC
CASSLLAGSSGANVLTF
>once|TRBV6-5|TRBJ2-5|TRBD1
TGTGCCAGCAGTAGACAGGGCCGTCGGGAGACCCAGTACTTC
CASSRQGRRETQYF
>once|TRBV7-9|TRBJ2-7|TRBD2
TGTGCCAGCAGCCAGAGCGGGGATAGTCACGAGCAGTACTTC
CASSQSGDSHEQYF
>once|TRBV15|TRBJ2-5|-
TGTGCCACCAGCAGAGATAGAGGGGGAGAGACCCAGTACTTC
CATSRDRGGETQYF
>-|TRBV5-1|TRBJ2-1|-
TGCGCCAGCAGCTCGAACACAGGGTCGACATACAATGAGCAGTTCTTC
CASSSNTGSTYNEQFF
>few|TRBV6-1|TRBJ2-3|TRBD1
TGTGCCAGCAGTGGGGACAGGGTTTCAGATACGCAGTATTTT
CASSGDRVSDTQYF
>-|TRBV20-1|TRBJ2-7|-
TGCAGTGCTTTCTCGCGCTACGAGCAGTACTTC
CSAFSRYEQYF
>-|TRBV5-1|TRBJ2-1|TRBD1
TGCGCCAGCAGCTTGGGTGACAGGGGCGCCCACCGAGAGCAGTTCTTC
CASSLGDRGAHREQFF
>-|TRBV7-6|TRBJ1-1|-
TGTGCCAGCAGCCAGACTCAGGGTGGGAACACTGAAGCTTTCTTT
CASSQTQGGNTEAFF
>-|TRBV19|TRBJ2-7|-
TGTGCCAGTAGTATGGGACTGACCTACGAGCAGTACTTC
CASSMGLTYEQYF
>-|TRBV19|TRBJ2-7|-
TGTGCCAGTAGTATACGAACAGGGTGGCACGAGCAGTACTTC
CASSIRTGWHEQYF
>-|TRBV14|TRBJ2-5|-
TGTGCCAGCAGCGGAGACCCGACCCAAGAGACCCAGTACTTC
CASSGDPTQETQYF
>-|TRBV2|TRBJ1-5|TRBD1
TGTGCCAGCAGTGTAGGGACAGGGGATAGTCAGCCCCAGCATTTT
CASSVGTGDSQPQHF
>-|TRBV5-4|TRBJ2-1|-
TGTGCCAGCAGGGTGTTCCGTGGGCCGAGCTCCTACAATGAGCAGTTCTTC
CASRVFRGPSSYNEQFF
>-|TRBV9|TRBJ2-3|TRBD1
TGTGCCAGCAGCAGGGACAGGAACACAGATACGCAGTATTTT
CASSRDRNTDTQYF
>-|TRBV12-5|TRBJ2-3|-
TGTGCTAGTGGGGAGACTTTAGATACGCAGTATTTT
CASGETLDTQYF
>-|TRBV18|TRBJ2-2|TRBD1
TGTGCCAGCTCAACTATAAGGACAGGGGAGACCGGGGAGCTGTTTTTT
CASSTIRTGETGELFF
>-|TRBV18|TRBJ2-1|TRBD2
TGTGCCAGCTCACCCAAGGGACTAGCGGGGGACAATGAGCAGTTCTTC
CASSPKGLAGDNEQFF
>-|TRBV29-1|TRBJ2-7|TRBD2
TGCAGCGTTGGGAGCGGGAGGGCCGACTACGAGCAGTACTTC
CSVGSGRADYEQYF
>-|TRBV18|TRBJ2-2|-
TGTGCCAGCTCACCAACTGCGGAGGGAGACACCGGGGAGCTGTTTTTT
CASSPTAEGDTGELFF
>few|TRBV6-6|TRBJ2-6|-
TGTGCCATCAACACAGGTACTGGGGCCAACGTCCTGACTTTC
CAINTGTGANVLTF
>-|TRBV6-1|TRBJ2-7|TRBD1
TGTGCCAGCAGCCCGACAGGGGGTCCCTACGAGCAGTACTTC
CASSPTGGPYEQYF
>-|TRBV30|TRBJ1-2|-
TGTGCCTGGAGTGACGCCGGTGGCTACACCTTC
CAWSDAGGYTF
>-|TRBV7-7|TRBJ2-7|TRBD2
TGTGCCAGCAGCCCAGGACTAGGTTCCGAGCAGTACTTC
CASSPGLGSEQYF